Below, 12 T cell receptor beta chains from the same sample are listed, as sequenced in a study of cytomegalovirus exposure and HLA in healthy donors. PCR employed 60 Vbeta and 13 Jbeta primers. Assay used: immunoSEQ multiplex PCR; TCRdb lists only in-frame clones, some missing. The top ten clones hold approximately 6.5% of a sample with 200,000 or so clones, 82% of them seen once. Source material: PBMCs. The receptors here all came from a woman aged 45-60 years in good health and CMV-seropositive.

This chain uses TRBV7-9 with TRBJ1-2, with D uncertain. Germline values: CDR1 SEHNR, CDR2 FQNEAQ (reference sequence). The CDR3 contains 14 residues. V shed 4 bases and J shed 8 bases, with 17 bases lying between them. CDR3 amino acids: CASSSQTLVLGYTF. The CDR3 DNA is TGTGCCAGCAGCTCCCAGACACTAGTATTAGGCTACACCTTC.

The CDR3 region is CSVEGGHRTDTQYF. The CDR3 DNA reads TGCAGCGTTGAAGGAGGACACCGGACAGATACGCAGTATTTT. The gene calls are TRBV29-1 and TRBJ2-3; possible D gene TRBD1, 5 bases. CDR3 size: 14 residues. The germline gives CDR1 SQVTM, CDR2 ANQGSEA. Trimming removed 1 base at V and 3 bases at J, with 11 bases between.

This rearrangement joins TRBV29-1 to TRBJ1-5; 7 positions agree with TRBD1. There are 14 residues in the CDR3. With V trimmed by 5 bases and J by 0 bases, 4 bases remained unmatched. Germline loops: CDR1 SQVTM, CDR2 ANQGSEA. CDR3 DNA: TGCAGCGTTTCTACAGGGGTTAGCAATCAGCCCCAGCATTTT. It specifies CSVSTGVSNQPQHF.

The chain couples TRBV28 to TRBJ2-7; 8 bases fit TRBD2. Germline trimming cut 10 bases from V and 6 bases from J; bases unmatched to any gene: 8. Germline CDR1 reads MDHEN; CDR2 reads SYDVKM. The CDR3 length is 12 residues. For the CDR3, the DNA is TGTGCCACCCGGACTAGCAACATCGAGCAGTACTTC. Its protein is CATRTSNIEQYF.

V gene TRBV2 combines with J gene TRBJ2-3; no clear D. In germline, CDR1 is SNHLY, CDR2 FYNNEI. The length of the CDR3 is 10 residues. V was trimmed by 8 bases and J by 6 bases, leaving 6 bases between them. The CDR3 DNA follows: TGTGCCAGCCAGGTCGATACGCAGTATTTT. It specifies CASQVDTQYF. The whole variable domain, remainder taken from reference TRBV2 and TRBJ2-3, is EPEVTQTPSHQVTQMGQEVILRCVPISNHLYFYWYRQILGQKVEFLVSFYNNEISEKSEIFDDQFSVERPDGSNFTLKIRSTKLEDSAMYFCASQVDTQYFGPGTRLTVL.

V usage is TRBV2 and J usage is TRBJ1-5; 8 bases match TRBD1. Germline V lookup: CDR1 SNHLY, CDR2 FYNNEI. With 6 bases clipped from V and 6 bases from J, the junction kept 7 bases outside the gene matches. The CDR3 has 14 amino acids. CDR3 region: CASSGQGGVQPQHF. CDR3 bases: TGTGCCAGCAGCGGACAGGGCGGCGTTCAGCCCCAGCATTTT.

This sequence joins TRBV7-2 and TRBJ1-5; 7 bases fit TRBD1. Looked up from germline, CDR1 is SGHTA and CDR2 is FQGNSA. This CDR3 comprises 16 residues. Losses at the gene ends were 1 base for V and 7 bases for J; bases not matched to a gene: 10. The CDR3 protein is CASSLEGAPGGQPQHF. The DNA for the CDR3 is TGTGCCAGCAGCTTAGAGGGGGCCCCGGGGGGGCAGCCCCAGCATTTT.

This rearrangement joins TRBV19 to TRBJ2-3; TRBD2 might be the D (5 bases). CDR1 is LNHDA, CDR2 SQIVND, per germline (reference sequence). The CDR3 covers 14 residues. The V and J ends lost 2 bases and 4 bases respectively, with 10 bases between them. The CDR3 DNA reads as TGTGCCAGTAGTATAACGGGAACGGCAGATACGCAGTATTTT. The encoded protein is CASSITGTADTQYF.

Concerning this clone: Relative to the germline gene, one junction end is altered; a read error may explain this. The J gene is TRBJ1-2, the V gene TRBV6-6, with D tentatively TRBD1 (5 bases). Germline V lookup: CDR1 MNHNY, CDR2 SVGAGI (reference sequence). The CDR3 loop spans 14 amino acids. CDR3 sequence (DNA): TGTGCCGGCAGTTACCAGGGTTCACCCTATGGCTACACCTTC. Residues: CAGSYQGSPYGYTF.

V gene TRBV11-3 combines with J gene TRBJ2-3; 9 bases line up with TRBD2. With V trimmed by 3 bases and J by 4 bases, 2 bases remained unmatched. The CDR3 loop spans 14 amino acids. Germline CDR1 and CDR2: SGHNT and YENEEA. The CDR3 here is CASSLAGGPDTQYF. The CDR3, as DNA: TGTGCCAGCAGCTTGGCGGGAGGGCCAGATACGCAGTATTTT.

The rearrangement links TRBV13 to TRBJ2-7, with TRBD2 identical over 8 bases. Germline-derived CDR1 and CDR2 are PRHDT and FYEKMQ (reference sequence). The CDR3 runs 13 residues. V shed 6 bases and J 1 base; nucleotides not matched to a gene: 2. The CDR3 loop is CASRRGESYEQYF. CDR3 sequence (DNA): TGTGCCAGCAGGCGGGGGGAGTCCTACGAGCAGTACTTC.

The chain uses TRBV5-5 and TRBJ1-1; tentative D call: TRBD1 (6 bases). This CDR3 is 14 amino acids long. Per germline, CDR1 SGHKS and CDR2 YYEKEE (reference sequence). V was cut by 0 bases and J by 6 bases, with 12 bases left in between. As DNA, the CDR3 is TGTGCCAGCAGCTTGGTCAGGGAGGGGGCTGAAGCTTTCTTT. Translation: CASSLVREGAEAFF.